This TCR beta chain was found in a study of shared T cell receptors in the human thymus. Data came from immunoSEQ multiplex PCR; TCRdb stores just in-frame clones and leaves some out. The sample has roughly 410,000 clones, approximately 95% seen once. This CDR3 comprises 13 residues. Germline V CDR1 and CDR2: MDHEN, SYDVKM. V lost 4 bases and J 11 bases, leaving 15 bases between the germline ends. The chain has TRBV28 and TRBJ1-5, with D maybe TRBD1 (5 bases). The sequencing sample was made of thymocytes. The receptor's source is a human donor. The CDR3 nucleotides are TGTGCCAGCAGTTGGGGCGGTCGGGAGGCCCAGCATTTT. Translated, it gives CASSWGGREAQHF.